Shown below are 4 T cell receptor beta chains from a single sample sequenced in a study of cytotoxic CD8 clonotypes in ibrutinib-treated CLL. Sequencing was performed with immunoSEQ multiplex PCR; in TCRdb, only in-frame clones are kept and a portion is missing. This sample has about 68,000 clones, with around 80% found just once. Sequencing was performed on PBMCs, taken at disease progression, from a patient treated with ibrutinib. All receptors come from a human donor with chronic lymphocytic leukemia.

Ten or more counts support this clone. This chain links TRBV2 with TRBJ1-1, with D possibly matching TRBD1 (5 bases). The CDR3 length is 15 residues. In germline, CDR1 is SNHLY, CDR2 FYNNEI. V lost 6 bases, J lost 5 bases, and 19 bases lay in between. CDR3 region: CASRLFVQGGTEAFF. CDR3 DNA sequence: TGTGCCAGCAGGTTGTTCGTCCAGGGAGGGACTGAAGCTTTCTTT.

This chain uses TRBV27 with TRBJ2-7; 8 nucleotides line up with TRBD2. V lost 2 bases to trimming and J lost 0 bases; unmatched junction nucleotides: 6. Germline CDR1 and CDR2: MNHEY and SMNVEV (reference sequence). The CDR3 length is 16 residues. CDR3: CASSLEASGFSYEQYF. DNA of the CDR3: TGTGCCAGCAGTTTAGAGGCTAGCGGGTTCTCCTACGAGCAGTACTTC.

As for this clone: In the same sample, other DNA sequences code for this CDR3. This chain connects TRBV30 to TRBJ2-5, with no clear D. With 0 bases removed from V and 5 bases from J, the gap between germline ends came to 4 bases. This CDR3 has 11 amino acids. Germline CDR1 and CDR2: GTSNPN and SVGIG (reference sequence). Written as DNA, the CDR3 is TGTGCCTGGAGTGTACGTGAGACCCAGTACTTC. Amino acid sequence: CAWSVRETQYF.

The chain uses TRBV30 and TRBJ1-5; no definite D call. V was shortened by 1 base and J by 7 bases, with 14 bases between the two germline ends. The CDR3 extends over 14 amino acids. Germline assignment: CDR1 GTSNPN and CDR2 SVGIG (reference sequence). The CDR3 loop reads CAWSANTGLQPQHF. In nucleotides, the CDR3 is TGTGCCTGGAGTGCAAACACTGGATTACAGCCCCAGCATTTT. Supplemented by reference TRBV30 and TRBJ1-5, the full variable domain reads SQTIHQWPATLVQPVGSPLSLECTVEGTSNPNLYWYRQAAGRGLQLLFYSVGIGQISSEVPQNLSASRPQDRQFILSSKKLLLSDSGFYLCAWSANTGLQPQHFGDGTRLSIL.